These 10 T cell receptor beta chains originate from one sample sequenced in a study of blood T cells in healthy people across ages. A second PCR of about 6 to 12 cycles used a sample-barcoded 5' primer and a J-beta primer mix. Via MiXCR, TCRdb re-called the 5' RACE reads, giving one row per CDR3 protein. The profile shows 1.5 million to 1.8 million distinct CDR3 sequences, less than 45% of them singletons. The source material was blood. Source of these receptors: a woman aged 18-35 years in good health.

This chain uses TRBV10-3 with TRBJ1-5; the match to TRBD1 covers 7 bases. CDR1 is ENHRY, CDR2 SYGVKD, per germline. The CDR3 has 17 residues. V dropped 0 bases and J dropped 1; count of bases not matched to a gene: 6. CDR3 sequence (DNA): TGTGCCATCAGTGAGTCAGCGACAGGGACGAGCAATCAGCCCCAGCATTTT. Encoded protein: CAISESATGTSNQPQHF.

This clonotype has a handful of counts. The chain is built from TRBV5-5 and TRBJ2-7; no firm D call. From germline, CDR1 is SGHKS and CDR2 YYEKEE (reference sequence). The CDR3 contains 15 residues. The V end lost 1 base, the J end lost 0 bases, and 11 bases lay between the germline ends. CDR3 protein: CASSLLGHSSYEQYF. The CDR3 region has the DNA TGTGCCAGCAGCTTGTTGGGCCATAGCTCCTACGAGCAGTACTTC.

The rearrangement joins TRBV7-2 to TRBJ1-2; no firm D call. This CDR3 contains 15 residues. Germline CDR1 SGHTA, CDR2 FQGNSA. V was pared by 6 bases and J by 6 bases, with 20 bases between. The DNA for the CDR3 is TGTGCCAGCAGTTTTACGATACAGACTTTTGATGGCTACACCTTC. Protein product: CASSFTIQTFDGYTF.

This clonotype showed up just a few times. The V call is TRBV20-1, the J call TRBJ1-2; the match to TRBD1 covers 7 bases. This CDR3 comprises 14 residues. Per the germline V gene, CDR1 is DFQATT and CDR2 is SNEGSKA (reference sequence). Germline trimming cut 8 bases from V and 4 bases from J; bases unmatched to any gene: 13. The CDR3 nucleotides read TGCAGTTTCACTACCAGACAGGGATCCTATGGCTACACCTTC. Translation: CSFTTRQGSYGYTF.

This clonotype has just a few counts. J is TRBJ1-5 and V is TRBV7-2; TRBD1 matches at 10 bases. With 6 bases clipped from V and 8 bases from J, the junction kept 4 bases outside the gene matches. The CDR3 sequence is 13 residues long. CDR1 is SGHTA and CDR2 is FQGNSA in the germline V gene. The CDR3 sequence: CASSRQGAEPQHF. CDR3 DNA sequence: TGTGCCAGCAGTCGACAGGGGGCGGAGCCCCAGCATTTT. Drawing the rest from reference TRBV7-2 and TRBJ1-5, the complete variable domain is GAGVSQSPSNKVTEKGKDVELRCDPISGHTALYWYRQSLGQGLEFLIYFQGNSAPDKSGLPSDRFSAERTGGSVSTLTIQRTQQEDSAVYLCASSRQGAEPQHFGDGTRLSIL.

This clonotype was seen only a few times. The rearrangement joins TRBV29-1 to TRBJ2-5, with 10 bases aligning to TRBD2. From germline, CDR1 is SQVTM and CDR2 ANQGSEA. The CDR3 has 15 amino acids. V gave up 6 bases and J gave up 4 bases; unmatched junction bases: 11. The CDR3 DNA reads TGCAGCGTCCAGCTGGGGCTAGCGGGAGCAGAGACCCAGTACTTC. Its protein is CSVQLGLAGAETQYF.

This clonotype was seen only a few times. The chain employs TRBV29-1 and TRBJ2-6; D remains unclear. Germline lookup yields CDR1 SQVTM and CDR2 ANQGSEA. The CDR3 extends over 13 amino acids. Between the trimmed V and J ends, which lost 4 bases and 5 bases, there was a span of 9 bases. CDR3 nucleotides: TGCAGCGTTGCCCTTCGATGGGCCAACGTCCTGACTTTC. Translation: CSVALRWANVLTF.

This chain links TRBV11-2 with TRBJ1-5; no reliable D call. The CDR3 length is 14 residues. Germline CDR1 SGHAT, CDR2 FQNNGV. The germline V and J ends were trimmed by 0 bases and 6 bases, with 9 bases remaining between them. The CDR3 spells CASSLDLGPQPQHF. CDR3 nucleotide sequence: TGTGCCAGCAGCTTAGATCTCGGGCCTCAGCCCCAGCATTTT.

A few counts support this clonotype. This chain links TRBV2 with TRBJ1-6, with TRBD1 matching 7 bases. The CDR3 runs 13 residues. Germline V gene sequence: CDR1 SNHLY, CDR2 FYNNEI. The V segment lost 7 bases and the J segment 4 bases; nucleotides outside the gene matches: 1. CDR3 sequence (DNA): TGTGCCAGCAACAGGGGTTATAATTCACCCCTCCACTTT. Translation: CASNRGYNSPLHF.

The genes are TRBV4-1 and TRBJ1-1; TRBD1 matches 8 bases. The CDR3 has 13 residues. In germline, CDR1 is MGHRA, CDR2 YSYEKL. J lost 4 bases, V lost 3 bases, and 1 base had no gene match. Here the CDR3 DNA reads TGCGCCAGCAGCCACAGGGGGCTCACTGAAGCTTTCTTT. Protein: CASSHRGLTEAFF.